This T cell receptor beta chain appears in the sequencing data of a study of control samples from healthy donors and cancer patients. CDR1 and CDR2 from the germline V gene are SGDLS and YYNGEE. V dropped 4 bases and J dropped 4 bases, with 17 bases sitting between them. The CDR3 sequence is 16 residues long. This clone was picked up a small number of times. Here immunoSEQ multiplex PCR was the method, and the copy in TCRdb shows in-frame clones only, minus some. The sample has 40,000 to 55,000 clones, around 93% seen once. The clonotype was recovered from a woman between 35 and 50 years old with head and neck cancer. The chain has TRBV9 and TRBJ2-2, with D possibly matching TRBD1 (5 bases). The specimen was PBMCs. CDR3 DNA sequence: TGTGCCAGCAGCCCAGGCTCAGGGTTCGGCACCGGGGAGCTGTTTTTT. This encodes CASSPGSGFGTGELFF.